Following are 2 T cell receptor beta chains from one sample sequenced in a study of blood T cell repertoires in COVID-19. TCRdb keeps only in-frame clones here, not all; method: immunoSEQ multiplex PCR. The data hold 310,000 or so clones, with around 90% observed a single time. Sequencing was performed on peripheral blood. The receptors stem from a man younger than 35 who had recovered from COVID-19.

This clone is a singleton in its sample. V and J are TRBV7-2 and TRBJ1-3; D is possibly TRBD1 (5 bases). V was pared by 4 bases and J by 2 bases, with 6 bases between. The CDR3 loop spans 13 amino acids. Germline V gives CDR1 SGHTA, CDR2 FQGNSA. The CDR3 bases are TGTGCCAGCAGCTCAGGGACTGGAAACACCATATATTTT. Amino acids: CASSSGTGNTIYF.

Concerning this clone: The same CDR3 can be traced to other DNA sequences in this sample. The V and J genes are TRBV7-9 and TRBJ2-7, with unresolved D. The CDR3 spans 12 residues. The ends were cut back, 2 bases at V and 3 bases at J, with 5 bases in the middle. Looked up from germline, CDR1 is SEHNR and CDR2 is FQNEAQ (reference sequence). Here the CDR3 DNA reads TGTGCCAGCAGCTTATCCAGCTACGAGCAGTACTTC. Residues: CASSLSSYEQYF.